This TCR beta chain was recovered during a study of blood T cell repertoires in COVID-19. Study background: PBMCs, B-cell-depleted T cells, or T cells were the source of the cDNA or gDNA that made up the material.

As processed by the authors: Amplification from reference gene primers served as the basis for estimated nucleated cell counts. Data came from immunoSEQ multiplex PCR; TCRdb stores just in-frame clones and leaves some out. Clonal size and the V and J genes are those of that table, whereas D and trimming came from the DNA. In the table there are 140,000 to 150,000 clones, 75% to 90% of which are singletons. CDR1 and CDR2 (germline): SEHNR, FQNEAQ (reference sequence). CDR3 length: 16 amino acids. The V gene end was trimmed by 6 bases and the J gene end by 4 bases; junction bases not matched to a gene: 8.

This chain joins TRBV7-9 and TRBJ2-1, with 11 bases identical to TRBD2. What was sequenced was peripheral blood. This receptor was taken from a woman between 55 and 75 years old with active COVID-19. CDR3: CASRTSGVWDYNEQFF. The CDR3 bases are TGTGCCAGCAGGACTAGCGGGGTCTGGGATTACAATGAGCAGTTCTTC.